This is a list of T cell receptor beta chains from one sample in a study of cytomegalovirus exposure and HLA in healthy donors. Clones were read by immunoSEQ multiplex PCR, and TCRdb kept only the in-frame ones, dropping some. The sample lists some 160,000 clones; roughly two thirds were seen once. The sequencing sample was made of PBMCs. The source is a woman aged 18-35 years in good health and CMV-seropositive. The CDR3 runs from the conserved cysteine through the conserved F or W. A D gene is named only where the DNA matches it firmly. The size entry is marked missing in some rows and otherwise reads once, few, many or a size class.

d_call j_call v_call clone_size cdr3_aa cdr3_nt
. TRBJ1-2 TRBV25-1 . CASSDGGSNYGYTF TGTGCCAGCAGTGACGGAGGATCTAACTATGGCTACACCTTC
. TRBJ2-7 TRBV9 . CASSPIRQEQYF TGTGCCAGCAGCCCTATCAGACAGGAGCAGTACTTC
TRBD1 TRBJ2-5 TRBV30 . CAWGLRTGMEETQYF TGTGCCTGGGGGCTCAGGACAGGAATGGAAGAGACCCAGTACTTC
. TRBJ1-5 TRBV10-3 . CAISESRADQPQHF TGTGCCATCAGTGAATCCAGGGCCGATCAGCCCCAGCATTTT
. TRBJ2-3 TRBV7-2 . CASSTSRGADTQYF TGTGCCAGCAGCACCAGCAGGGGCGCAGATACGCAGTATTTT
TRBD1 TRBJ2-1 TRBV7-2 . CASSLPRDRVGSEQFF TGTGCCAGCAGCTTACCTCGGGACAGGGTAGGAAGTGAGCAGTTCTTC
. TRBJ1-2 TRBV2 . CASGEAGRGGNYGYTF TGTGCCAGCGGTGAAGCCGGAAGGGGGGGCAACTATGGCTACACCTTC
. TRBJ1-1 TRBV6-5 . CASSVFAEAFF TGTGCCAGCAGTGTATTCGCTGAAGCTTTCTTT
TRBD2 TRBJ2-3 TRBV13 . CASSPGGTSGGDTQYF TGTGCCAGCAGCCCGGGAGGGACTAGCGGGGGAGACACGCAGTATTTT
TRBD2 TRBJ2-7 TRBV10-3 once CAISESTSSDHEQYF TGTGCCATCAGTGAGTCGACTAGCTCTGACCACGAGCAGTACTTC
. TRBJ1-6 TRBV15 . CATSRSISPLHF TGTGCCACCAGCAGGAGTATTTCACCCCTCCACTTT
. TRBJ2-5 TRBV5-1 . CASSPGTQETQYF TGCGCCAGCAGCCCCGGGACTCAAGAGACCCAGTACTTC
. TRBJ1-6 TRBV9 . CASSASGASYNSPLHF TGTGCCAGCAGCGCGTCAGGGGCCTCCTATAATTCACCCCTCCACTTT
. TRBJ1-2 TRBV5-1 . CASSLDGNPYGYTF TGCGCCAGCAGCTTGGACGGTAACCCCTATGGCTACACCTTC
. TRBJ2-6 TRBV9 few CASSDPGRDIPSGANVLTF TGTGCCAGCAGCGACCCCGGCCGGGACATCCCCTCTGGGGCCAACGTCCTGACTTTC
. TRBJ2-2 TRBV27 . CASSLSQGYGELFF TGTGCCAGCAGTTTATCGCAGGGCTACGGGGAGCTGTTTTTT
. TRBJ1-2 TRBV28 . CASRSDITGGYTF TGTGCCAGCAGGTCGGACATAACAGGTGGCTACACCTTC
. TRBJ2-7 TRBV5-1 . CASSADSFISYEQYF TGCGCCAGCAGCGCGGACAGTTTCATCTCCTACGAGCAGTACTTC
. TRBJ2-7 TRBV11-2 . CASSLASVAVGSYEQYF TGTGCCAGCAGCTTAGCCTCGGTGGCGGTTGGCTCCTACGAGCAGTACTTC
TRBD1 TRBJ1-1 TRBV5-6 . CASSLQGGMNTEAFF TGTGCCAGCAGCTTACAGGGGGGAATGAACACTGAAGCTTTCTTT
TRBD1 TRBJ1-2 TRBV13 . CASSLGQGVDYGYTF TGTGCCAGCAGCTTAGGACAGGGGGTGGACTATGGCTACACCTTC
TRBD1 TRBJ1-1 TRBV6-5 . CASSYLGQVNTEAFF TGTGCCAGCAGTTACCTGGGACAGGTGAACACTGAAGCTTTCTTT
TRBD1 TRBJ2-5 TRBV9 . CASSVAGAGGGETQYF TGTGCCAGCAGCGTAGCTGGGGCAGGGGGCGGCGAGACCCAGTACTTC
TRBD1 TRBJ1-2 TRBV5-5 few CASSWDRAFYGYTF TGTGCCAGCAGCTGGGACAGGGCTTTCTATGGCTACACCTTC
. TRBJ2-1 TRBV7-8 . CASSIHLREQFF TGTGCCAGCAGCATCCACCTGCGGGAGCAGTTCTTC
TRBD2 TRBJ2-2 TRBV5-1 . CASLGASGSGELFF TGCGCCAGCCTCGGGGCTAGCGGGTCCGGGGAGCTGTTTTTT
. TRBJ2-3 TRBV21-1 . CASSNRKLAGGTDTQYF TGTGCCAGCAGCAATAGGAAACTAGCGGGGGGCACAGATACGCAGTATTTT
TRBD2 TRBJ2-2 TRBV30 . CAWSPGLAGGLGELFF TGTGCCTGGAGTCCCGGACTAGCGGGGGGCCTCGGGGAGCTGTTTTTT
. TRBJ1-4 TRBV6-6 . CASSPPEAGGEKLFF TGTGCCAGCAGTCCCCCCGAGGCTGGTGGTGAAAAACTGTTTTTT
. TRBJ2-3 TRBV4-2 . CASSPQSGATTDTQYF TGTGCCAGCAGCCCCCAATCGGGAGCCACCACAGATACGCAGTATTTT
. TRBJ1-2 TRBV18 . CASSPLAGVWKDGYTF TGTGCCAGCTCACCTCTGGCAGGGGTATGGAAAGATGGCTACACCTTC
TRBD1 TRBJ2-7 TRBV7-9 . CSTHPGTGGAFDEQYF TGTTCCACCCATCCCGGGACAGGGGGCGCGTTTGACGAGCAGTACTTC
TRBD1 TRBJ1-6 TRBV18 . CASSRQGTDGGVNSPLHF TGTGCCAGCTCACGACAGGGTACAGATGGGGGCGTTAATTCACCCCTCCACTTT
. TRBJ1-1 TRBV9 . CASSVEQSNTEAFF TGTGCCAGCAGCGTAGAACAGTCGAACACTGAAGCTTTCTTT
. TRBJ1-5 TRBV5-1 . CASSIQGGDQPQHF TGCGCCAGCAGCATCCAGGGAGGTGACCAGCCCCAGCATTTT
TRBD1 TRBJ1-4 TRBV19 . CASSIGGQKIEKLFF TGTGCCAGTAGTATAGGGGGACAGAAGATTGAAAAACTGTTTTTT
TRBD2 TRBJ2-3 TRBV27 . CASRGLAGGTDTQYF TGTGCCAGCAGGGGACTAGCGGGGGGCACAGATACGCAGTATTTT
TRBD1 TRBJ2-7 TRBV27 few CASSNRGTSYEQYF TGTGCCAGCAGTAACAGGGGCACCTCCTACGAGCAGTACTTC
. TRBJ2-1 TRBV5-1 . CASSLARGSYNEQFF TGCGCCAGCAGCTTGGCCAGGGGTTCCTACAATGAGCAGTTCTTC
TRBD1 TRBJ1-1 TRBV6-6 . CASSYTTGALEAFF TGTGCCAGCAGTTACACAACAGGGGCCCTTGAAGCTTTCTTT
TRBD1 TRBJ1-5 TRBV7-8 . CASDSLADRVMRPQHF TGTGCCAGCGATAGCCTGGCGGACAGGGTAATGCGGCCCCAGCATTTT
. TRBJ1-5 TRBV28 . CASSLGVLLEPQHF TGTGCCAGCAGTTTGGGAGTACTCCTTGAGCCCCAGCATTTT
. TRBJ2-3 TRBV11-3 . CASSEGNTDTQYF TGTGCCAGCAGCGAGGGCAACACAGATACGCAGTATTTT